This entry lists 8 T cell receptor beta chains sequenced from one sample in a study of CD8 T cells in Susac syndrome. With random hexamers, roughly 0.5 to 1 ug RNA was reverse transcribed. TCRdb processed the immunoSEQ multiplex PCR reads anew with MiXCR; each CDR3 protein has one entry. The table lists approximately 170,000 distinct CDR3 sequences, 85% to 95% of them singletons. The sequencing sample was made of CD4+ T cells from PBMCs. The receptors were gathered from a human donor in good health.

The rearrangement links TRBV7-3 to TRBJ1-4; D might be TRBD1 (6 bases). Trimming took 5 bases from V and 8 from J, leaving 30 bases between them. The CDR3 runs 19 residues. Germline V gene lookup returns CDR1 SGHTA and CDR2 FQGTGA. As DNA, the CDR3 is TGTGCCAGCAGCCCCCGGGGGGCGGGCGGGCTTCGAACGAGCGAAAAACTGTTTTTT. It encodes CASSPRGAGGLRTSEKLFF.

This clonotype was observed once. DNA of the CDR3: TGTGCCAGCAGCCCTCGGACAGGGAGGGGAAAGAACACTGAAGCTTTCTTT. This codes for CASSPRTGRGKNTEAFF. The genes are TRBV7-9 and TRBJ1-1; 8 bases map to TRBD1. CDR1 and CDR2 (germline): SEHNR, FQNEAQ (reference sequence). J lost 1 base, V lost 5 bases, and 12 bases had no gene match. There are 17 residues in the CDR3.

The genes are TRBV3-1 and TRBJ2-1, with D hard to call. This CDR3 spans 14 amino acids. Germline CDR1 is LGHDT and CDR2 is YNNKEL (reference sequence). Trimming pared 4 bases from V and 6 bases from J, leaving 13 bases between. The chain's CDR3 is CASSRGRVSNEQFF. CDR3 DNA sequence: TGTGCCAGCAGCCGAGGTAGGGTAAGCAATGAGCAGTTCTTC.

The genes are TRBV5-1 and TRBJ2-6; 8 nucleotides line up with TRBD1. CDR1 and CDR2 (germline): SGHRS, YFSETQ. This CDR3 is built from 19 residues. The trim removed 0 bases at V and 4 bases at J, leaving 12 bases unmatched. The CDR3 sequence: CASSLAGRQGSTGANVLTF. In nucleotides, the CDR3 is TGCGCCAGCAGCTTGGCCGGGAGACAGGGGTCTACGGGGGCCAACGTCCTGACTTTC.

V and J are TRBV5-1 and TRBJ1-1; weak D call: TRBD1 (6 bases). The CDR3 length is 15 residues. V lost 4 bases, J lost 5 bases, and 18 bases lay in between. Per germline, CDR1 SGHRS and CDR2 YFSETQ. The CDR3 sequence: CASSPQGLVRTEAFF. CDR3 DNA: TGCGCCAGCAGCCCACAGGGTTTAGTAAGGACTGAAGCTTTCTTT.

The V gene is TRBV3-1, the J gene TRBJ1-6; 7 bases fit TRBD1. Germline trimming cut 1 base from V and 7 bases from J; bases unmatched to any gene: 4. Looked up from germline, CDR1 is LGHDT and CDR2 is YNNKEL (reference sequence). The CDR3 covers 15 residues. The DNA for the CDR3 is TGTGCCAGCAGCCAAGTGGGGACAGTCAATTCACCCCTCCACTTT. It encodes CASSQVGTVNSPLHF.

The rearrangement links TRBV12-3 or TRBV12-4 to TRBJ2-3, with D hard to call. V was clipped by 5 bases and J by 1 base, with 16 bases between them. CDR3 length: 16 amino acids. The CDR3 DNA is TGTGCCAGCAGTCCAGGTGCTTCCTCAGGCACAGATACGCAGTATTTT. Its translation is CASSPGASSGTDTQYF.

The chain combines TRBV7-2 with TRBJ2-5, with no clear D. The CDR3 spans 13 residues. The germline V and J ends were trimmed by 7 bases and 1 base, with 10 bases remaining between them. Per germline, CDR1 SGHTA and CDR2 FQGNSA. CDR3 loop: CASTSAIQETQYF. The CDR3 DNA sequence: TGTGCCAGCACCTCGGCCATCCAAGAGACCCAGTACTTC. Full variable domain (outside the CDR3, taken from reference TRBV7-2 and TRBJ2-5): GAGVSQSPSNKVTEKGKDVELRCDPISGHTALYWYRQSLGQGLEFLIYFQGNSAPDKSGLPSDRFSAERTGGSVSTLTIQRTQQEDSAVYLCASTSAIQETQYFGPGTRLLVL.